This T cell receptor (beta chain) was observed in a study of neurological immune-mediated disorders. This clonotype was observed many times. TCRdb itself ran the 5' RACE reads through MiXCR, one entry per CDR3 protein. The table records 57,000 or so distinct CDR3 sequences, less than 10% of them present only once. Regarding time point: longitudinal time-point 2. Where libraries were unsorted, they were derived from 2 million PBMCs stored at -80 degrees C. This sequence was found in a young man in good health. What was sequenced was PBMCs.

The CDR3 nucleotides read TGCGCCAGCAGCTTGGATCTAGCGGGAGACAATGAGCAGTTCTTC. Protein: CASSLDLAGDNEQFF. The chain has TRBV5-1 and TRBJ2-1, with TRBD2 identical over 10 bases. Trimming at V came to 0 bases and at J to 5 bases, leaving 2 bases not matched to a gene. CDR1 is SGHRS and CDR2 is YFSETQ in the germline V gene. The CDR3 contains 15 residues.